The 4 T cell receptor beta chains presented below share a single source sample, sequenced in a study of immune evolution from preneoplasia to lung adenocarcinoma. Method: immunoSEQ multiplex PCR; TCRdb's copy keeps in-frame clones and lacks some. The sample contains about 3,500 clones, around 73% of which appear only once. Sequenced sample: FFPE minimally invasive lung adenocarcinoma tissue. The receptors derive from a person aged 55-80 years with lung adenocarcinoma.

The genes are TRBV9 and TRBJ1-4; tentatively, D is TRBD1 (6 bases). Looked up from germline, CDR1 is SGDLS and CDR2 is YYNGEE. The CDR3 runs 16 residues. The V and J ends lost 3 bases and 5 bases respectively, with 17 bases between them. The CDR3, as DNA: TGTGCCAGCAGCGCCCGGACAGATCTAGGCAATGAAAAACTGTTTTTT. This gives the protein CASSARTDLGNEKLFF.

This rearrangement joins TRBV27 to TRBJ1-1; D may be TRBD1 (5 bases). The CDR3 extends over 10 amino acids. Trimming shortened V by 8 bases and J by 11 bases, and 12 bases separated the two germline ends. Germline-derived CDR1 and CDR2 are MNHEY and SMNVEV (reference sequence). CDR3 sequence: CASGLGDAFF. CDR3 DNA: TGTGCCAGCGGCCTTGGGGACGCTTTCTTT.

This chain joins TRBV5-1 and TRBJ2-1; 9 nucleotides align to TRBD1. Trimming at V came to 6 bases and at J to 6 bases, leaving 13 bases not matched to a gene. CDR3 length: 16 residues. Per germline, CDR1 SGHRS and CDR2 YFSETQ. CDR3: CASILQPGQGSNEQFF. For the CDR3, the DNA is TGCGCCAGCATACTCCAACCGGGACAGGGAAGCAATGAGCAGTTCTTC.

CDR3 in DNA: TGTGCCAGCTCACAGTTGACTCTCCCAGATACGCAGTATTTT. As protein: CASSQLTLPDTQYF. The rearrangement uses TRBV18 and TRBJ2-3; D not resolved. V lost 4 bases and J 4 bases, leaving 12 bases between the germline ends. This CDR3 is built from 14 residues. CDR1 KGHSH and CDR2 LQKENI come from the germline V gene.